This T cell receptor beta chain was profiled in a study of cytomegalovirus exposure and HLA in healthy donors. Findings and caveats of the study: Across donors, presence/absence analyses took sequencing depth to be roughly uniform. Follow-up analysis seemed to connect common viral pathogens with several of the most significant clusters identified. Among TCR sequences, most were rare, though some public TCRs appeared in many donors.

Germline CDR1 and CDR2: MGHDK and SYGVNS. V lost 8 bases and J lost 0, with 21 bases in between. The CDR3 runs 17 residues. Primers for the PCR totalled 60 Vbeta and 13 Jbeta. The table came from immunoSEQ multiplex PCR; TCRdb's copy has only in-frame clones and leaves some out. Among 35,000 to 55,000 clones, around two thirds were seen once, and the ten largest hold roughly 3.3%. This clone is a singleton in its sample. Its antigen is not identified. Sequenced material: PBMCs. This sequence originates from a woman aged 25 to 39 in good health and CMV-seronegative. The chain uses TRBV25-1 and TRBJ2-3; D remains unclear. CDR3 sequence reads: CASRVGLDCASTDTQYF. DNA for the CDR3: TGTGCCAGCCGCGTTGGTCTTGACTGTGCTAGCACAGATACGCAGTATTTT.